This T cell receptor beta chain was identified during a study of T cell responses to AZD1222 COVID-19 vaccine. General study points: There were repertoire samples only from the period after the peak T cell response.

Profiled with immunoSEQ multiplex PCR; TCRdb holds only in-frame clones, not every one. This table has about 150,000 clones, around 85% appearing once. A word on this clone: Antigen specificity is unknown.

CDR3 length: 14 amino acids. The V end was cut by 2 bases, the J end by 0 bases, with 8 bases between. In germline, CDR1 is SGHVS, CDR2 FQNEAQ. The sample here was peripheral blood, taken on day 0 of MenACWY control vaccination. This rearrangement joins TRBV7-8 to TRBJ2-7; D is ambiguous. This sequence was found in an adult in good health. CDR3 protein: CASSLSGSSYEQYF. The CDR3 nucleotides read TGTGCCAGCAGCTTATCCGGATCCTCCTACGAGCAGTACTTC. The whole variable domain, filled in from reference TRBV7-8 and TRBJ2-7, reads GAGVSQSPRYKVAKRGQDVALRCDPISGHVSLFWYQQALGQGPEFLTYFQNEAQLDKSGLPSDRFFAERPEGSVSTLKIQRTQQEDSAVYLCASSLSGSSYEQYFGPGTRLTVT.